The source of this T cell receptor (beta chain) is a study of T cell responses to AZD1222 COVID-19 vaccine (dated by TCRdb to the early 2020s). At the level of the whole study: A total of more than 230 trial participants underwent TCR sequencing, of whom approximately 210 received two doses of AZD1222 and 26 received two doses of the MenACWY control vaccine. Trial participants were enrolled by age into subgroups of 18-55, 56-69 and 70-plus years, and roughly 150, 30 and 60 TCR-sequenced participants, respectively, were included in these subgroups. Overall study outcomes, separate from this receptor: The whole spike protein was spanned by vaccine-associated CD4 TCRs, and dominant responses were seen in regions 160-218 and 743-854. Participants were mostly white British, with more females than males. The authors suggested clonal diversity may have been underestimated. Because no samples from the day 14 peak response were available, repertoires could be characterized only after the peak T cell response. After two AZD1222 doses, both the breadth and the depth of spike-specific TCRs were significantly higher than at day 0 and than in MenACWY recipients. Only a handful of AZD1222 recipients were SARS-CoV-2 seropositive at baseline, limiting conclusions about previously exposed vaccinees. The 56-69-year group was small, and its depth increase did not reach significance, likely because of low power. Nearly half of unique spike-specific TCRs reportedly recognized epitopes outside regions mutated in the B.1.351 and B.1.1.7 variants.

As concerns this clone: Its antigen is unknown. One base away there is no much larger clone; base qualities are not given.

The CDR3 regions of human TCRbeta chains were analyzed by immunosequencing. Turning to the authors' computational methods: TCRs in the repertoires were matched against a reference library of SARS-CoV-2-specific TCRs that had been generated with the MIRA antigen-specificity platform. Breadth was defined as the fraction of unique TCRs that were SARS-CoV-2-associated. Depth was defined as the fraction of total T cells that were SARS-CoV-2-associated. Each spike-specific TCR was assigned to its reactive spike region and to a CD4 or CD8 class using the MIRA data. Log10-transformed breadth and depth values were compared by one-way ANOVA with Sidak's multiple comparisons tests. Entries here come from immuneACCESS through TCRdb and include only in-frame sequences with V and J called. Some clones fail to appear in such tables; in the studies checked, an unresolved V gene covers under half of the shortfall, and the cause of the remainder is unknown. D and trimming come from the DNA, and the V and J calls and clone size come from that table. The sample table lists about 150,000 clones, over 70% of them with a count of one. The top ten clonotypes cover about 9% of the sample.

Reading the label with the study, this specimen's time point is: about 28 days (+/-7) after the second vaccine dose. AZD1222 recipients with second doses at about 4 weeks or about 12 weeks were pooled, because spike-specific TCR depth and breadth did not differ between schedules. Vaccinee samples were obtained from the UK trials COV001 and COV002, which included a single-blind randomized controlled phase 2/3 trial of AZD1222 (ChAdOx1 nCoV-19) in healthy adults. For TCRbeta chain sequencing, PBMC samples from trial participants were taken at day 0 and at day 28 after the second dose. At the junction V is shortened by 1 base and J by 2 bases, with 12 bases in between. The germline V gene provides CDR1 SGHTA and CDR2 FQGNSA. Including the terminal cysteine and phenylalanine, the CDR3 comprises 16 residues. Here the CDR3 DNA is all that survives: 48 bases in frame from base 1.

This chain joins TRBV7-2 to TRBJ1-5; there is no confident call for the D gene. The TCR sequence derives from an adult who received the AZD1222 COVID-19 vaccine. Sequenced material: peripheral blood, taken 28 days after the second AZD1222 dose. The nucleotide sequence is given as TGTGCCAGCAGCTTAGGGGCAGGCACCCGCAATCAGCCCCAGCATTTT. Its product reads: CASSLGAGTRNQPQHF.